The 10 T cell receptor beta chains given below trace back to one sample, sequenced in a study of identical twins. TCRdb re-analysed the 5' RACE reads in MiXCR, keeping a single row per CDR3 protein. The table shows some 590,000 distinct CDR3 sequences, with more than 9% occurring only once. These data are also associated with another study on yellow fever vaccine responses in identical twins.

The sample consisted of PBMCs. The source is a woman in her late teens or twenties in good health.

This clonotype was recorded a few times. The genes are TRBV20-1 and TRBJ2-7; 11 bases are a match to TRBD1. The length of the CDR3 is 14 residues. CDR1 DFQATT and CDR2 SNEGSKA come from the germline V gene (reference sequence). The V segment lost 8 bases and the J segment 6 bases; nucleotides outside the gene matches: 12. The CDR3 protein is CSQARTGGSVEQYF. CDR3 DNA sequence: TGCAGTCAAGCTCGGACAGGGGGCTCGGTCGAGCAGTACTTC.

This clonotype has at least ten counts. This chain links TRBV9 with TRBJ2-5, with D tentatively TRBD1 or TRBD2 (7 bases each). The CDR3 runs 17 residues. Germline assignment: CDR1 SGDLS and CDR2 YYNGEE. The germline V and J ends were trimmed by 0 bases and 1 base, with 16 bases remaining between them. CDR3 coding DNA: TGTGCCAGCAGCGTAGCTACGGCAGGGGGGGGCCAAGAGACCCAGTACTTC. Translating it yields CASSVATAGGGQETQYF.

CDR3 region: CASSADWGSRYEQYF. CDR3 coding DNA: TGTGCCAGCAGTGCCGACTGGGGGAGCCGCTACGAGCAGTACTTC. This chain uses TRBV2 with TRBJ2-7; the D call may be TRBD1 or TRBD2 (5 bases each). V lost 4 bases, J lost 3 bases, and 16 bases lay in between. CDR1 SNHLY and CDR2 FYNNEI come from the germline V gene. The CDR3 is 15 amino acids.

This clonotype was detected ten times or more. The V and J genes are TRBV3-1 and TRBJ1-6; 7 nucleotides line up with TRBD1. Looked up from germline, CDR1 is LGHDT and CDR2 is YNNKEL (reference sequence). V dropped 4 bases and J dropped 5; count of bases not matched to a gene: 8. CDR3 length equals 16 residues. CDR3 region: CASSPLTGLDNSPLHF. The DNA for the CDR3 is TGTGCCAGCAGCCCGCTGACAGGGCTTGATAATTCACCCCTCCACTTT. The full variable domain, rest sourced from reference TRBV3-1 and TRBJ1-6, is DTAVSQTPKYLVTQMGNDKSIKCEQNLGHDTMYWYKQDSKKFLKIMFSYNNKELIINETVPNRFSPKSPDKAHLNLHINSLELGDSAVYFCASSPLTGLDNSPLHFGNGTRLTVT.

V gene TRBV11-1 combines with J gene TRBJ1-4; the D gene is possibly TRBD1 (5 bases). The V gene lost 5 bases and the J gene lost 0 bases, with 16 bases spanning the gap. Germline V gene lookup returns CDR1 SGHAT and CDR2 FQDESV (reference sequence). The CDR3 runs to 17 residues. CDR3 nucleotide sequence: TGTGCCAGCAGCCCGGGGGAACAGATTGCAACTAATGAAAAACTGTTTTTT. Its translation: CASSPGEQIATNEKLFF.

The table lists this clonotype with many counts. V is TRBV7-9 and J is TRBJ2-6; the D is unclear. V dropped 1 base and J dropped 0 bases, with 7 bases sitting between them. Germline CDR1 and CDR2: SEHNR and FQNEAQ (reference sequence). This CDR3 contains 16 residues. CDR3 loop: CASSLVATSGANVLTF. The CDR3 coding sequence is TGTGCCAGCAGCTTAGTTGCGACCTCTGGGGCCAACGTCCTGACTTTC.

This chain connects TRBV20-1 to TRBJ2-7; D is perhaps TRBD2 (6 bases). V dropped 2 bases and J dropped 3 bases, with 14 bases sitting between them. Germline CDR1 and CDR2: DFQATT and SNEGSKA (reference sequence). There are 14 residues in the CDR3. CDR3 amino acids: CSARPLREFYEQYF. The CDR3 nucleotides are TGCAGTGCTAGACCCCTCCGGGAGTTCTACGAGCAGTACTTC.

This clonotype showed up many times. This chain joins TRBV12-3 or TRBV12-4 and TRBJ1-4; unclear D gene. CDR3 length equals 13 residues. With 7 bases removed from V and 8 bases from J, the gap between germline ends came to 14 bases. The CDR3 loop is CASTVTTNEKLFF. The CDR3 DNA reads as TGTGCCAGCACGGTTACGACGAACGAAAAACTGTTTTTT.

The chain combines TRBV9 with TRBJ2-5; 9 bases line up with TRBD2. The V segment lost 0 bases and the J segment 2 bases; nucleotides outside the gene matches: 5. Germline V gene data show CDR1 as SGDLS and CDR2 as YYNGEE. This CDR3 is built from 16 residues. CDR3 sequence reads: CASSVGPLAGQETQYF. The CDR3 DNA reads as TGTGCCAGCAGCGTAGGGCCTCTAGCGGGACAAGAGACCCAGTACTTC.

This clonotype came up many times. The rearrangement uses TRBV12-3 or TRBV12-4 and TRBJ2-3; D is ambiguous. V was trimmed by 8 bases and J by 8 bases, leaving 14 bases between them. The CDR3 runs 12 residues. CDR3: CASGLESVTQYF. CDR3 coding DNA: TGTGCCAGCGGGCTAGAGAGCGTTACGCAGTATTTT.